This T cell receptor (beta chain) appears in the sequencing data of a study of graft-versus-host responses after intestinal transplantation. Points from the study as a whole: GvH clones surfaced in recipient marrow, some emerging earlier in ileum or blood.

Germline V gene lookup returns CDR1 SEHNR and CDR2 FQNEAQ (reference sequence). The CDR3 is made up of 16 amino acids. J lost 2 bases, V lost 5 bases, and 8 bases had no gene match. Profiled with immunoSEQ multiplex PCR; TCRdb holds only in-frame clones, not every one. The sample records tens of thousands of clones, 85% to 95% being singletons. This clone occurred once. Its antigen is as yet unknown. The clonotype was recovered from a human patient who received an intestinal transplant, so some T cells may come from the graft donor. This chain uses TRBV7-9 with TRBJ2-5; the match to TRBD2 covers 10 bases. The material sequenced was PBMCs, taken around 63 days after intestinal transplant. The CDR3: CASSPILAGPQETQYF. CDR3 nucleotides: TGTGCCAGCAGCCCGATACTAGCGGGGCCACAAGAGACCCAGTACTTC.